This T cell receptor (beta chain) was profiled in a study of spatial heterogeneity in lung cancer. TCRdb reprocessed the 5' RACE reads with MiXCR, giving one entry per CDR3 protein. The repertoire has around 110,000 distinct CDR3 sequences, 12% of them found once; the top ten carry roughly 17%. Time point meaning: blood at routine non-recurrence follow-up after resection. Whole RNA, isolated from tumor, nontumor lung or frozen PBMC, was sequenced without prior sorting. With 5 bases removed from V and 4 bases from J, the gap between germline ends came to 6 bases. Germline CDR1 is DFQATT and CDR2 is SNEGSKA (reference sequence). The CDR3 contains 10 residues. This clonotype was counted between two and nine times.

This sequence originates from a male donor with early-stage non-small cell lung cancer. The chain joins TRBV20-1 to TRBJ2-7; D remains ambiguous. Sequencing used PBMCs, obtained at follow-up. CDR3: CSAAQYEQYF. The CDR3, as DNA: TGCAGTGCTGCACAATACGAGCAGTACTTC.